A selection of T cell receptor beta chains follows, all from one sample in a study of shared clonotypes between healthy human individuals. The method was immunoSEQ multiplex PCR; TCRdb's version includes in-frame clones alone and lacks a portion of them. The sample includes 2 million to 2.5 million clones, approximately 96% seen only once; the top ten take 0.13%. The sample consisted of naive CD4+ T cells sorted from blood. These receptors all come from a man younger than 30 in good health. CDR3s include the opening cysteine and the closing phenylalanine or tryptophan. A D gene is named only where the DNA matches it firmly. For some rows the clone size is stated as once, few or many, or as a class when expanded; others skip it.

TRBV5-1	TRBJ1-6	.	TRBD1	CASSLVQGANSPLHF	TGCGCCAGCAGCTTGGTTCAGGGGGCTAATTCACCCCTCCACTTT
TRBV10-3	TRBJ2-3	.	TRBD2	CAISASGATDTQYF	TGTGCCATCAGCGCTAGCGGGGCCACAGATACGCAGTATTTT
TRBV10-2	TRBJ2-7	.	TRBD1	CASSKGASYEQYF	TGCGCCAGCAGTAAGGGGGCCTCCTACGAGCAGTACTTC
TRBV5-1	TRBJ2-3	.	TRBD2	CASSLELAGGTDTQYF	TGCGCCAGCAGCTTGGAACTAGCGGGTGGCACAGATACGCAGTATTTT
TRBV27	TRBJ1-1	once	TRBD1	CASSTRPGQGLTEAFF	TGTGCCAGCAGTACCCGCCCGGGACAGGGGCTCACTGAAGCTTTCTTT
TRBV11-2	TRBJ1-2	.	.	CASSLGVGYGYTF	TGTGCCAGCAGCTTAGGGGTTGGCTATGGCTACACCTTC
TRBV7-2	TRBJ2-5	.	.	CASSFLRETQYF	TGTGCCAGCAGCTTCCTGCGGGAGACCCAGTACTTC
TRBV11-3	TRBJ2-3	.	TRBD2	CASSLGGGPTDTQYF	TGTGCCAGCAGCTTAGGCGGGGGGCCCACAGATACGCAGTATTTT
TRBV1	TRBJ1-2	.	.	CTSSSETRDGYTF	TGCACCAGCAGCTCCGAGACCCGCGATGGCTACACCTTC
TRBV27	TRBJ2-3	.	TRBD2	CASSFAGGSTDTQYF	TGTGCCAGCAGTTTTGCGGGAGGGAGCACAGATACGCAGTATTTT
TRBV29-1	TRBJ2-5	.	.	CSVVGSTAQETQYF	TGCAGCGTTGTGGGATCGACAGCCCAAGAGACCCAGTACTTC
TRBV6-1	TRBJ1-4	few	.	CASSDGQLGEKLFF	TGTGCCAGCAGTGATGGTCAGCTAGGTGAAAAACTGTTTTTT
TRBV11-2	TRBJ1-2	.	.	CASSLDRLDYTF	TGTGCCAGCAGCTTAGATAGGTTGGACTACACCTTC
TRBV7-9	TRBJ1-1	.	.	CASSLISEAFF	TGTGCCAGCAGTCTAATATCTGAAGCTTTCTTT
TRBV10-3	TRBJ2-7	.	.	CAIKAVHEQYF	TGTGCCATCAAGGCAGTTCACGAGCAGTACTTC
TRBV5-1	TRBJ1-1	.	TRBD1	CASSNGQGTEAFF	TGCGCCAGCAGCAACGGACAGGGCACTGAAGCTTTCTTT
TRBV14	TRBJ2-7	.	.	CASSQASFMSF	TGTGCCAGCAGCCAGGCTTCTTTTATGTCCTTC
TRBV7-2	TRBJ1-5	.	.	CASSLAWAGSNQPQHF	TGTGCCAGCAGCTTAGCGTGGGCAGGGAGCAATCAGCCCCAGCATTTT
TRBV5-1	TRBJ2-7	.	.	CASSPVPLGSSYEQYF	TGCGCCAGCAGCCCCGTCCCACTCGGGAGCTCCTACGAGCAGTACTTC
TRBV6-1	TRBJ1-6	once	.	CASSEARPGEYSPLHF	TGTGCCAGCAGTGAAGCGCGACCGGGAGAGTATTCACCCCTCCACTTT
TRBV5-4	TRBJ1-1	.	.	CASSLAQGTEAFF	TGTGCCAGCAGCTTGGCCCAAGGTACTGAAGCTTTCTTT
TRBV5-8	TRBJ1-1	.	.	CASSPSNMNTEAFF	TGTGCCAGCAGCCCGAGTAACATGAACACTGAAGCTTTCTTT
TRBV2	TRBJ1-5	.	.	CASSEGSNQPQHF	TGTGCCAGCAGTGAAGGTAGCAATCAGCCCCAGCATTTT
TRBV5-4	TRBJ2-3	once	TRBD1	CASSAKTGADTQYF	TGTGCCAGCAGCGCCAAGACAGGGGCAGATACGCAGTATTTT
TRBV12-1	TRBJ2-7	.	.	CASSTITSGRAHEQYF	TGTGCCAGCAGCACCATAACTAGCGGGAGGGCTCACGAGCAGTACTTC
TRBV10-2	TRBJ2-2	.	TRBD1	CASRGQGNTGELFF	TGCGCCAGCCGGGGACAGGGGAACACCGGGGAGCTGTTTTTT
TRBV28	TRBJ2-7	.	TRBD1	CASSSTGGASEQYF	TGTGCCAGCAGTTCTACAGGGGGCGCTTCCGAGCAGTACTTC
TRBV19	TRBJ1-1	.	TRBD1	CASSIGDRVNTEAFF	TGTGCCAGTAGTATAGGGGACAGGGTGAACACTGAAGCTTTCTTT
TRBV20-1	TRBJ2-3	.	.	CSASMDTQYF	TGCAGTGCTAGTATGGATACGCAGTATTTT
TRBV5-1	TRBJ2-3	.	.	CASSRTGGDTQYF	TGCGCCAGCAGCCGGACCGGGGGCGATACGCAGTATTTT
TRBV2	TRBJ1-1	.	.	CATKGRTEAFF	TGTGCCACCAAGGGGAGGACTGAAGCTTTCTTT
TRBV6-5	TRBJ2-5	.	.	CASRRGGAQETQYF	TGTGCCAGCAGAAGGGGGGGGGCCCAAGAGACCCAGTACTTC
TRBV30	TRBJ1-3	.	.	CAWSMPGSGNTIYF	TGTGCCTGGAGTATGCCTGGCTCTGGAAACACCATATATTTT
TRBV15	TRBJ1-2	.	.	CATSRGDGSYGYTF	TGTGCCACCAGCAGAGGTGACGGCAGCTATGGCTACACCTTC
TRBV29-1	TRBJ2-7	.	.	CSVGSDTSYEQYF	TGCAGCGTCGGGTCTGATACATCCTACGAGCAGTACTTC
TRBV11-2	TRBJ2-1	.	TRBD2	CASSSIAGYNNEQFF	TGTGCCAGCAGCTCGATAGCGGGGTATAACAATGAGCAGTTCTTC
TRBV10-3	TRBJ2-5	.	.	CAISPGETQYF	TGTGCCATCAGCCCCGGGGAGACCCAGTACTTC
TRBV6-1	TRBJ2-1	.	.	CAISLPGPNEQFF	TGTGCCATCTCCCTACCGGGCCCCAATGAGCAGTTCTTC
TRBV30	TRBJ2-7	.	.	CAWSEGSGYEQYF	TGTGCCTGGAGTGAGGGTAGCGGCTACGAGCAGTACTTC
TRBV11-3	TRBJ1-5	.	.	CASSKQVSSNQPQHF	TGTGCCAGCAGCAAACAGGTGAGTAGCAATCAGCCCCAGCATTTT
TRBV5-1	TRBJ1-2	.	.	CASSWDGIYGYTF	TGCGCCAGCAGCTGGGACGGGATCTATGGCTACACCTTC
TRBV10-3	TRBJ1-3	.	.	CAISESGGFGNTIYF	TGTGCCATCAGTGAGTCTGGGGGTTTTGGAAACACCATATATTTT
TRBV5-4	TRBJ2-5	.	TRBD1	CASSGGQGRQETQYF	TGTGCCAGCAGCGGGGGACAGGGCCGCCAAGAGACCCAGTACTTC
TRBV7-2	TRBJ1-6	.	TRBD1	CASSPSPGQGSPLHF	TGTGCCAGCAGCCCATCTCCGGGACAGGGGTCACCCCTCCACTTT
TRBV30	TRBJ1-4	.	.	CAWSVARNEKLFF	TGTGCCTGGAGTGTAGCCCGTAATGAAAAACTGTTTTTT
TRBV5-1	TRBJ2-7	.	.	CASSFGQVNSYEQYF	TGCGCCAGCAGCTTTGGGCAGGTCAACTCCTACGAGCAGTACTTC
TRBV5-1	TRBJ2-4	.	.	CASSLTSENIQYF	TGCGCCAGCAGCTTGACTAGTGAAAACATTCAGTACTTC
TRBV10-3	TRBJ1-1	.	.	CAISEGLNTEAFF	TGTGCCATCAGTGAAGGGTTGAACACTGAAGCTTTCTTT